One and the same sample provided the 12 T cell receptor beta chains below, sequenced in a study of shared clonotypes between healthy human individuals. Profiling relied on immunoSEQ multiplex PCR, and the TCRdb table lists in-frame clones only, not all of them. The table records 1.5 million to 1.9 million clones, about 98% of them present only once. The sequencing sample was made of naive CD4+ T cells sorted from blood. The subset was: CD45RA+ positively selected. The receptors come from a young man in good health.

The V call is TRBV6-1, the J call TRBJ2-5, with D possibly being TRBD2 (6 bases). There are 15 residues in the CDR3. Germline lookup yields CDR1 MNHNS and CDR2 SASEGT. V was shortened by 6 bases and J by 0 bases, with 14 bases between the two germline ends. The CDR3 sequence: CASSPPTGDQETQYF. CDR3 nucleotide sequence: TGTGCCAGCAGCCCCCCGACGGGGGACCAAGAGACCCAGTACTTC.

This clone was seen a single time. The chain links TRBV11-2 to TRBJ2-3; D gene ambiguous. V lost 1 base and J 6 bases, leaving 14 bases between the germline ends. The germline gives CDR1 SGHAT, CDR2 FQNNGV. There are 15 residues in the CDR3. CDR3 sequence (DNA): TGTGCCAGCAGCTTAGGGAGCGTGGCTAGGGATACGCAGTATTTT. It translates to CASSLGSVARDTQYF.

The chain couples TRBV11-3 to TRBJ2-3; 14 bases line up with TRBD2. Germline V gives CDR1 SGHNT, CDR2 YENEEA. CDR3 size: 16 residues. Losses at the gene ends were 5 bases for V and 3 bases for J; bases not matched to a gene: 4. CDR3 in amino acids: CASSRGLAGETDTQYF. CDR3 bases: TGTGCCAGCAGCCGGGGACTAGCGGGAGAGACAGATACGCAGTATTTT.

This chain uses TRBV27 with TRBJ1-3, with TRBD1 identical over 7 bases. With 0 bases clipped from V and 3 bases from J, the junction kept 8 bases outside the gene matches. The CDR3 has 17 residues. Germline V gives CDR1 MNHEY, CDR2 SMNVEV (reference sequence). CDR3 DNA sequence: TGTGCCAGCAGTTTATCCCCCGACAGGGCTTTTGGAAACACCATATATTTT. Its translation is CASSLSPDRAFGNTIYF.

V gene TRBV6-6 combines with J gene TRBJ2-1; no clear D gene. With 0 bases removed from V and 7 bases from J, the gap between germline ends came to 13 bases. Germline CDR1 is MNHNY and CDR2 is SVGAGI (reference sequence). The CDR3 loop spans 15 amino acids. DNA for the CDR3: TGTGCCAGCAGTTACTCGGTTCTAGGGTCGAATGAGCAGTTCTTC. Translation: CASSYSVLGSNEQFF.

This chain's CDR3 is CASSLAWTGNPGDEKLFF. The DNA of the CDR3 is TGTGCCAGCAGCTTAGCCTGGACAGGGAACCCAGGGGATGAAAAACTGTTTTTT. J is TRBJ1-4 and V is TRBV7-2; 8 bases match TRBD1. The CDR3 is 18 residues long. Germline trimming cut 0 bases from V and 6 bases from J; bases unmatched to any gene: 12. Germline CDR1 reads SGHTA; CDR2 reads FQGNSA.

CDR3 nucleotide sequence: TGTGCCAGCAAATACTACGACAGCTCCTACGAGCAGTACTTC. It specifies CASKYYDSSYEQYF. The chain combines TRBV6-6 with TRBJ2-7; tentative D call: TRBD1 (5 bases). Trimming pared 7 bases from V and 0 bases from J, leaving 13 bases between. Germline V gene lookup returns CDR1 MNHNY and CDR2 SVGAGI (reference sequence). This CDR3 spans 14 amino acids.

Comment on this clone: Other DNA sequences of this sample code for an identical CDR3. This chain links TRBV5-4 with TRBJ1-5; the D gene is possibly TRBD1 (5 bases). Trimming shortened V by 1 base and J by 1 base, and 6 bases separated the two germline ends. Germline values: CDR1 SGHNT, CDR2 YYREEE (reference sequence). There are 14 residues in the CDR3. In DNA, the CDR3 is TGTGCCAGCAGCTTGAGGGGAAGCAATCAGCCCCAGCATTTT. Protein: CASSLRGSNQPQHF.

The chain employs TRBV2 and TRBJ1-1; possible D gene TRBD1, 6 bases. Trimming removed 6 bases from V and 7 bases from J, with 24 bases in between. CDR1 and CDR2 from the germline V gene are SNHLY and FYNNEI. The CDR3 runs 16 residues. CDR3 coding DNA: TGTGCCAGCAGGGAAAACCTCCCAGACAGGCGCAGTGAAGCTTTCTTT. As protein: CASRENLPDRRSEAFF.

This clone came up once. The chain uses TRBV30 and TRBJ2-5; no firm D call. Trimming left V 3 bases short and J 5 bases short, with 7 bases between. CDR3 size: 11 residues. CDR1 is GTSNPN, CDR2 SVGIG, per germline (reference sequence). In nucleotides, the CDR3 is TGTGCCTGGAGACTATCGGAGACCCAGTACTTC. This codes for CAWRLSETQYF.

The V call is TRBV4-1, the J call TRBJ1-4; TRBD1 matches 7 bases. The CDR3 extends over 14 amino acids. After removal of 1 base from V and 8 bases from J, the junction contained 4 bases not matched to a gene. Germline CDR1 is MGHRA and CDR2 is YSYEKL. CDR3 sequence reads: CASSQVQGVEKLFF. In DNA form, the CDR3 reads TGCGCCAGCAGCCAAGTGCAGGGGGTAGAAAAACTGTTTTTT.

J is TRBJ2-3 and V is TRBV9, with D possibly matching TRBD2 (6 bases). CDR3 length: 17 amino acids. CDR1 and CDR2 (germline): SGDLS, YYNGEE. Trimming left V 0 bases short and J 2 bases short, with 16 bases between. The CDR3 loop reads CASSVGAGPGVTDTQYF. CDR3 in DNA: TGTGCCAGCAGCGTAGGCGCCGGCCCGGGAGTCACAGATACGCAGTATTTT.